This entry concerns a single T cell receptor beta chain. V trimming: 4 bases; J trimming: 8 bases; junction bases outside the gene matches: 7. The CDR3 totals 13 residues. Germline V gene sequence: CDR1 KGHSH, CDR2 LQKENI. This sample is part of a study of cytomegalovirus exposure and HLA in healthy donors. Clones were sequenced by immunoSEQ multiplex PCR, and TCRdb holds only the in-frame ones, with some missing. The repertoire consists of fewer than 350,000 clones, with more than 75% occurring once and the leading ten covering roughly 0.93%. The genes are TRBV18 and TRBJ1-2; 7 nucleotides match TRBD1. The sample consisted of PBMCs. This clonotype was obtained from a woman under 30 in good health and CMV-seronegative. CDR3 DNA sequence: TGTGCCAGCTCACTGGCAACAGGGGTCGGCTACACCTTC. Its protein product is CASSLATGVGYTF.